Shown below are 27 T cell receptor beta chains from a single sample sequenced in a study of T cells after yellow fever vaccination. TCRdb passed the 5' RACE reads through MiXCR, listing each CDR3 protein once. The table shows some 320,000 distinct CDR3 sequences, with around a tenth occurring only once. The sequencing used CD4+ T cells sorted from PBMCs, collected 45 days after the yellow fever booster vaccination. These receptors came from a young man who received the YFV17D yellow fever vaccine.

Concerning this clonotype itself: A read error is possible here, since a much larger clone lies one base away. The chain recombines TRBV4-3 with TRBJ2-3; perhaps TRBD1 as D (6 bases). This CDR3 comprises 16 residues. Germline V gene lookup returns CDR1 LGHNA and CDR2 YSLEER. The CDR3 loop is CDSSQGTRGGTDTQYF. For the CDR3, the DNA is TGCGACAGCAGCCAAGGGACCAGGGGTGGTACAGATACGCAGTATTTT.

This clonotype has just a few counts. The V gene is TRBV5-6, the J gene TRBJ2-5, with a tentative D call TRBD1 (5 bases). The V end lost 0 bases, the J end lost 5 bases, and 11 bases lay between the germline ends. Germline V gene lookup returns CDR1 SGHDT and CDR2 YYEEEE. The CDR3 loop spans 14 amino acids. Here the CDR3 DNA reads TGTGCCAGCAGCTTGGCACAGGTACGGGAGACCCAGTACTTC. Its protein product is CASSLAQVRETQYF.

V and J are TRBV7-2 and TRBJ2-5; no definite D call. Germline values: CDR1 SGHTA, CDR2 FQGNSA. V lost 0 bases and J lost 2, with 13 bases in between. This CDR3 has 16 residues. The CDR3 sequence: CASSLALGTGQETQYF. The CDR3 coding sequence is TGTGCCAGCAGCTTAGCGTTGGGAACCGGTCAAGAGACCCAGTACTTC.

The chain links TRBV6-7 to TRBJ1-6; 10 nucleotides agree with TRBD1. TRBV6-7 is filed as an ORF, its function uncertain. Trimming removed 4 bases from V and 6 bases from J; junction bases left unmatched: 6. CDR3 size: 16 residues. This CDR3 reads CASSWDRGGGNSPLHF. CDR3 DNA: TGTGCCAGCAGTTGGGACAGGGGAGGAGGTAATTCACCCCTCCACTTT.

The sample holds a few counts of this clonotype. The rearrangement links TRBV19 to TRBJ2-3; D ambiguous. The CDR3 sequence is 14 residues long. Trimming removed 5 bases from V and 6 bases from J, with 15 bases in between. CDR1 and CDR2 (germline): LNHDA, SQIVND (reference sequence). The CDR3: CASSALFTADTQYF. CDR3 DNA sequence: TGTGCCAGTAGTGCCCTCTTCACAGCCGATACGCAGTATTTT.

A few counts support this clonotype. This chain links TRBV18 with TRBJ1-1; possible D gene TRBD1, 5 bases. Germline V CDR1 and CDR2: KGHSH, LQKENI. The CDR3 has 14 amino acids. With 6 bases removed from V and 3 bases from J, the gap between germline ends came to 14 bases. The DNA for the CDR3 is TGTGCCAGCTCCCGCGGGGGGTGGGACACTGAAGCTTTCTTT. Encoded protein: CASSRGGWDTEAFF.

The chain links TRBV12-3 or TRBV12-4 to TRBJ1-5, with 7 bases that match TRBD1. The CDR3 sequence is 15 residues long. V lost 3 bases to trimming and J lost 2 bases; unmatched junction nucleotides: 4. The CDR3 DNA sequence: TGTGCCAGCAGTTTGGGAGGGGGCCGCAATCAGCCCCAGCATTTT. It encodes CASSLGGGRNQPQHF.

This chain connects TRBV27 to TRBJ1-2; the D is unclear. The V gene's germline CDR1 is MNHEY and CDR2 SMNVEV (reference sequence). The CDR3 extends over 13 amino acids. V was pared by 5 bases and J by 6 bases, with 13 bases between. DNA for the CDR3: TGTGCCAGCAGTGTCTGGCCGATTGATGGCTACACCTTC. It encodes CASSVWPIDGYTF.

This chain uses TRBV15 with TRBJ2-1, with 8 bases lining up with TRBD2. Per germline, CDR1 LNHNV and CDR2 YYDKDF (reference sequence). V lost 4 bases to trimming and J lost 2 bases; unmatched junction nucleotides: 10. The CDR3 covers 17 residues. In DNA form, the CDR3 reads TGTGCCACCAGCACCCCCTCTGCGGGGGGCACCTACAATGAGCAGTTCTTC. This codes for CATSTPSAGGTYNEQFF. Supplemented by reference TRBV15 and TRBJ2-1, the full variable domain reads DAMVIQNPRYQVTQFGKPVTLSCSQTLNHNVMYWYQQKSSQAPKLLFHYYDKDFNNEADTPDNFQSRRPNTSFCFLDIRSPGLGDTAMYLCATSTPSAGGTYNEQFFGPGTRLTVL.

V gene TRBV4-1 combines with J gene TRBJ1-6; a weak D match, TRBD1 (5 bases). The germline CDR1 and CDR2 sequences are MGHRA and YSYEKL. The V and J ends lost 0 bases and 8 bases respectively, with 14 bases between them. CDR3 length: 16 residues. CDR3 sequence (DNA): TGCGCCAGCAGCCAAGATCCCCGGGGCCCGTATTCACCCCTCCACTTT. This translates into CASSQDPRGPYSPLHF.

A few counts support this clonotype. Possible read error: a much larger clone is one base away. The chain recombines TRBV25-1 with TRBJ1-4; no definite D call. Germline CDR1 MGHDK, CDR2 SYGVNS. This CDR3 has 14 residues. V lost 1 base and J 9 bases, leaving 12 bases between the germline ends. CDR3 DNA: TGTGCCAGCAGTGAATCAAAGGGAGGGAAAAAACTGTTTTTT. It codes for CASSESKGGKKLFF.

The CDR3 nucleotides read TGCGCCAGCAGCTTATCCAGGGCGGGCACTGAAGCTTTCTTT. The encoded protein is CASSLSRAGTEAFF. The genes are TRBV5-1 and TRBJ1-1; D perhaps matches TRBD1 (5 bases). Germline lookup yields CDR1 SGHRS and CDR2 YFSETQ. Between the trimmed V and J ends, which lost 2 bases and 4 bases, there was a span of 12 bases. This CDR3 is built from 14 residues.

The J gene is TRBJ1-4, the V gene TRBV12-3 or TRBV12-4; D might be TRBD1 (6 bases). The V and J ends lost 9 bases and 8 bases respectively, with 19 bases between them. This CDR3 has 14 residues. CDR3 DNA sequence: TGTGCCAGTTCCCCGGGGGCCGGACTCGAAAAACTGTTTTTT. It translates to CASSPGAGLEKLFF.

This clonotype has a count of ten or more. CDR3 bases: TGTGCCAGCAGCGGAGGGACAGGGCGTAACTATGGCTACACCTTC. Its protein product is CASSGGTGRNYGYTF. The V call is TRBV12-3 or TRBV12-4, the J call TRBJ1-2, with 9 bases aligning to TRBD1. The V and J ends lost 6 bases and 1 base, in that order; junction bases with no gene match: 6. There are 15 residues in the CDR3.

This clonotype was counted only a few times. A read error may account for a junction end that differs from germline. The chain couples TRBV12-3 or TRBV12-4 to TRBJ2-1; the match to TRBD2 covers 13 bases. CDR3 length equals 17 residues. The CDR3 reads CASSFGFNPGLAGSAVF. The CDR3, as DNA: TGTGCCAGCAGTTTCGGTTTCAATCCGGGACTAGCGGGGAGCGCGGTCTTC.

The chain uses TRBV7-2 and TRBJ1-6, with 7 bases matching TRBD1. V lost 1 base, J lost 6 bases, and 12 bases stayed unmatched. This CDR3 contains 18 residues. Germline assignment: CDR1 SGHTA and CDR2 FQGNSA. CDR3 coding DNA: TGTGCCAGCAGCTTAGTTCTTCCGGTCAGGGGGATTAATTCACCCCTCCACTTT. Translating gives CASSLVLPVRGINSPLHF.

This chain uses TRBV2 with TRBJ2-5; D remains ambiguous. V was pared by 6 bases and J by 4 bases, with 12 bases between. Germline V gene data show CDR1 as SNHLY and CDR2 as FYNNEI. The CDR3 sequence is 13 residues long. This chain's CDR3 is CASRPPLAETQYF. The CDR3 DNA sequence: TGTGCCAGCAGGCCGCCACTGGCAGAGACCCAGTACTTC.

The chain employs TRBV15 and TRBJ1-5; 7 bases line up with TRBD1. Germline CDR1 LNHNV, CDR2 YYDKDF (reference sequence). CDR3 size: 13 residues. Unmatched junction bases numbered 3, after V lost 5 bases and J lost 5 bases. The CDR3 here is CATSAGGYQPQHF. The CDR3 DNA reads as TGTGCCACCAGCGCAGGGGGGTATCAGCCCCAGCATTTT. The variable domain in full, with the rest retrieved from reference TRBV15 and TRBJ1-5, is DAMVIQNPRYQVTQFGKPVTLSCSQTLNHNVMYWYQQKSSQAPKLLFHYYDKDFNNEADTPDNFQSRRPNTSFCFLDIRSPGLGDTAMYLCATSAGGYQPQHFGDGTRLSIL.

The CDR3: CASSGNIQDTQYF. The CDR3 DNA is TGCGCCAGCAGCGGAAACATTCAGGATACGCAGTATTTT. This sequence joins TRBV5-1 and TRBJ2-3; no reliable D call. V was clipped by 4 bases and J by 6 bases, with 12 bases between them. This CDR3 contains 13 residues. From germline, CDR1 is SGHRS and CDR2 YFSETQ.

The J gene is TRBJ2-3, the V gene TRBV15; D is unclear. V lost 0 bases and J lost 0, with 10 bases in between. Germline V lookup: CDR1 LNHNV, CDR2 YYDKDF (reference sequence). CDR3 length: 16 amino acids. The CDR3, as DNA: TGTGCCACCAGCAGAGATGGGTCGACTAGCACAGATACGCAGTATTTT. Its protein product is CATSRDGSTSTDTQYF.

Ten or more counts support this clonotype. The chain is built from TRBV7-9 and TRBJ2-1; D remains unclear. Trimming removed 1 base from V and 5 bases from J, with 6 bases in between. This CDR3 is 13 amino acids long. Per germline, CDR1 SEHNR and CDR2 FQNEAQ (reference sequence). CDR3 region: CASSLDRHNEQFF. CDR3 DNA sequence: TGTGCCAGCAGCTTAGACCGCCACAATGAGCAGTTCTTC.

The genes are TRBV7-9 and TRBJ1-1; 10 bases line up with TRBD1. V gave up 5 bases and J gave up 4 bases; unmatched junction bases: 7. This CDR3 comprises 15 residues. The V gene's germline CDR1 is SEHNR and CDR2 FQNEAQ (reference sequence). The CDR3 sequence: CASSRNRDRGTEAFF. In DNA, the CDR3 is TGTGCCAGCAGCCGAAACCGGGACAGGGGCACTGAAGCTTTCTTT.

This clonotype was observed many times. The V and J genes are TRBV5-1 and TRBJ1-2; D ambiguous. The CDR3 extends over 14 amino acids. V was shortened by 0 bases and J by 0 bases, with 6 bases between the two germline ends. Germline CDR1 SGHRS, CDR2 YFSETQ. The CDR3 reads CASSLESTNYGYTF. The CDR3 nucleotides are TGCGCCAGCAGCTTGGAATCCACTAACTATGGCTACACCTTC.

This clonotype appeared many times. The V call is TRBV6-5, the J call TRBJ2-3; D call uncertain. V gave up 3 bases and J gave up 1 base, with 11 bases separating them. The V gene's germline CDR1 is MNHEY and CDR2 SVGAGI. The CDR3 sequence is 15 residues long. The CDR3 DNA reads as TGTGCCAGCAGTTATAGTGGCGCTCGCACAGATACGCAGTATTTT. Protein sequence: CASSYSGARTDTQYF.

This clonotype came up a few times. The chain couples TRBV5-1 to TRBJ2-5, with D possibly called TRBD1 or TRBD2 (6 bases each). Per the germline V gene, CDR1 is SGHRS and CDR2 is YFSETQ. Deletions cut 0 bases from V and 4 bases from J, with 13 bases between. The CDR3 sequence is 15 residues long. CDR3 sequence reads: CASSLAARGGETQYF. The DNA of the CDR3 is TGCGCCAGCAGCTTGGCGGCCAGGGGAGGAGAGACCCAGTACTTC.

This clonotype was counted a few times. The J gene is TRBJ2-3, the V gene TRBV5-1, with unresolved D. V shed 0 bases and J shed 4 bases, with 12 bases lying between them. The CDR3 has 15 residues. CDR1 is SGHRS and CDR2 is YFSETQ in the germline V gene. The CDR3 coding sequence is TGCGCCAGCAGCTTGGCCGGAGTTTTTTCAGATACGCAGTATTTT. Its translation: CASSLAGVFSDTQYF.

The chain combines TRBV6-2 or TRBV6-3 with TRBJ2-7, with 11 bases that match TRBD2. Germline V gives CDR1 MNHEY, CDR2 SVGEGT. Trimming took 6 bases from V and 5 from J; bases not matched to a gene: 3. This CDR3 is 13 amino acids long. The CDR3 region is CASRVAGGDEQYV. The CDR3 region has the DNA TGTGCCAGCAGAGTAGCGGGGGGGGACGAGCAGTACGTC.